This TCR beta chain was recovered during a study of cytomegalovirus exposure and HLA in healthy donors (dated by TCRdb to the late 2010s). With regard to the full study: According to an earlier analysis of 550 to 700 of the donors, about 170 million T cells yielded roughly 100 million unique TCR beta sequences and about 300 Gb of sequence data. Every discovery cohort repertoire had been produced on one sequencing platform. Both class I and class II loci were covered by HLA typing, at four-digit resolution. In an earlier analysis of 500 to 650 of the donors, high-throughput TCR beta sequencing was used to judge whether each TCR beta V gene segment behaved as functional or pseudogenic. In addition to the first cohort of 650 to 800 subjects, a separate validation cohort of under 150 different subjects was used. About 330 gigabases of sequencing data and 75 million to 85 million unique TCR sequences made up an early release that covered nearly 650 HLA-typed donors. In a later analysis, previously published TCR beta repertoires from 666 donors were re-analyzed and high-resolution HLA genotyping was added so that TCR occurrence patterns could be studied. High-throughput TCR immunosequencing, statistical association of individual TCRs with disease status, and machine learning were combined to predict cytomegalovirus infection status. Among about 400 genotyped donors of the cohort, an average of approximately 200,000 unique TCR beta nucleotide sequences was sequenced per donor, of which about 19% were non-productive. The T cell repertoires of 550 to 850 subjects were profiled by immunosequencing and related to cytomegalovirus serostatus. Roughly five DR-DQ haplotypes were handled as single units for association and clustering, since linkage in the cohort was strong. The study aimed to test whether cataloging public T cell receptors could reveal signatures of past pathogen exposure. Of the roughly 400 genotyped donors, approximately 83% fell in the genetic ancestry cluster associated with self-reported Caucasian donors. A later genetic analysis took genome-wide SNP genotypes for about 55% of the roughly 670 donors and used that subset as a discovery cohort. The later analysis used no new phenotypic data to find candidate immune exposures, relying instead on TCR beta sequences and their occurrence across donors. Typing coverage varied by locus: about 629-640 donors for A, B, C, DRB1 and DQB1; about 520 for DQA1; approximately 570 for DPA1; roughly 470 for DPB1. Donor age, sex, ethnicity and CMV serostatus were compiled together with the repertoire data.

In total, fewer than 750 healthy bone marrow donors made up the cohort. At the time of sampling, all cohort members were nominally healthy, though unrecorded immune exposures were likely present. The donor was CMV seropositive and belonged to the group of a few hundred seropositive cohort members. Each donor provided a peripheral blood sample, and peripheral blood mononuclear cells were used for TCR beta sequencing. The Qiagen DNeasy Blood Extraction Kit was used to extract genomic DNA from the blood cell samples. The library was obtained by the immunoSEQ multiplex PCR assay. The multiplex PCR relied on a mix of 60 forward primers for TCR Vbeta segments and 13 reverse primers for TCR Jbeta segments. The CDR3 region of rearranged TCR beta genes was amplified from genomic DNA by a multiplex PCR assay. Amplified TCR beta libraries were sequenced as 87-base-pair reads on the Illumina HiSeq System. Per the authors' processing: In a later analysis, tens of millions of unique TCR beta chains were counted across the roughly 700 repertoires, and approximately 9.9 million of these chains were shared by at least two donors. Raw reads were error-corrected and collapsed into unique sequences with a nearest-neighbor algorithm that merged closely related sequences to remove PCR and sequencing errors. Alignment of CDR3 sequences to IMGT reference sequences was used to assign V, D and J gene segments. For a sequence to be retained, a match of at least six nucleotides to both a V gene segment and a J gene segment was required. Rearrangements were classified as productive when the CDR3 lacked stop codons and remained in frame with V and J, and all other rearrangements were classified as non-productive. CDR3 was defined by IMGT convention, running from the second conserved V-encoded cysteine to the conserved J-encoded phenylalanine. In an earlier analysis of around 640 of the donors, sequences lacking an unambiguous match to a single V gene segment were excluded. An earlier analysis of around 600 of the donors classified V segments as functional when productive rearrangements were above 56.7% and as segregating when the standard deviation between donors was above 5%. A statistical classification framework was built for diagnosing cytomegalovirus status from the catalog of TCR beta chain sequences. A later analysis assigned V and J genes by comparing TCR nucleotide sequences with IMGT/GENE-DB human TR gene sequences. In a later analysis, CDR3 sequences and most-parsimonious VDJ recombination scenarios were assigned using the TCRdist pipeline. A later analysis defined each TCR beta chain by its CDR3 amino acid sequence plus V-gene family, and excluded reads lacking a unique V-gene family. As a way to deal with suspected cross-contamination and a sequencing artifact, a later analysis dropped hundreds of nucleotide sequences that were highly shared and had low generation probability. A later analysis calculated a clonal expansion index for each public chain from normalized within-repertoire ranks of inferred template counts. In a later analysis, generation probabilities were computed with a VDJ recombination model fitted to out-of-frame rearrangements, and the resulting probabilities were checked against IGoR. In a later analysis, TCR-TCR, TCR-HLA and TCR-CMV co-occurrence was scored with hypergeometric tests, and a repertoire-size bias correction was applied to TCR pairs. False discovery rates were estimated in a later analysis by permuting HLA or CMV assignments 20 times. In a later analysis, co-occurring TCRs were grouped using DBSCAN, with TCRdist sequence similarity added in when clustering inside HLA-allele-positive subsets. Co-occurrence clustering excluded repertoires with fewer than 30,000 or more than 120,000 public chains, plus five with anomalous nucleotide sharing. TCRdb re-hosts the immuneACCESS table, in-frame sequences only. Its copies lack some clones; in the studies checked, an unresolved V gene accounts for under half of them, and the cause for the rest is not known. That table furnishes V, J and clone size, whereas the DNA furnished D and trimming. The sample profile shows over 150,000 clones; 80% to 85% of them were found once. The top ten clones comprise around 6% of the sample.

Summary of the overall study and its limitations: According to a later analysis, TCR association rates differed among HLA loci, with DRB1 alleles showing the most associated TCRs and HLA-C alleles showing the fewest. A later analysis found that most CMV-associated TCR beta chains appeared HLA-restricted, with HLA associations seemingly driven largely by CMV exposure. The cohort was sequenced for TCR beta chains only, and without alpha or paired-chain data the features that could be detected were limited. Assigning TCR associations to individual alleles was difficult when HLA alleles, especially DR and DQ, strongly co-occurred. The only immune exposure information available for the cohort was CMV serostatus. Because counts were too low, some 17 rarely observed V segments, including chromosome 9 orphons, were excluded from the earlier analysis of 500 to 700 of the donors. Correlated functional status among segregating V segments might reflect linkage disequilibrium, but an unknown experimental factor could not be ruled out. In both the original and validation cohorts, the classifier was reported to diagnose cytomegalovirus status with high specificity and sensitivity. According to a later genetic analysis, donors in an Asian-associated ancestry cluster had fewer N-insertions in productive TCRs than the approximately 700-donor mean. HLA typing was unavailable for some donors at each locus, so association tests used only the typed subset. Presence/absence analyses assumed roughly uniform sequencing depth across donors, an assumption that may not hold. The sequencing pipeline was judged likely to have produced a cluster of highly shared sequence variants as a technical artifact. Several of the top co-occurrence clusters appeared to be linked to parvovirus B19, influenza, CMV and Epstein-Barr virus, according to a later analysis. A few of the identified cytomegalovirus-associated TCR beta chains were confirmed in vitro to be specific for cytomegalovirus antigens. A total of fewer than 200 TCR beta chains were listed by the study as associated with cytomegalovirus. A further reported finding was that TCR beta sequences accurately predicted the HLA-A and HLA-B alleles for most subjects in the first cohort. Across donors, most TCR sequences were observed very rarely, whereas some public TCRs were present in many individuals. Some IMGT-functional V segments, including TRBV6-2 and TRBV6-3, could not be distinguished by the 87-base-pair reads and were therefore excluded. In an earlier analysis of a few hundred of the donors, most TCR beta V segments were observed in productive rearrangements about 90% or about 30% of the time, broadly matching IMGT annotations. In a later analysis, HLA-associated TCR beta chains showed more clonal expansion and lower generation probabilities than non-associated chains that were equally common. In a later analysis, 16,951 TCR beta sequences were associated with specific HLA alleles at a false discovery rate of 0.05. The authors suggested that the approach could potentially be extended to other disease states and immunological phenotypes. In a later genetic analysis, a missense DCLRE1C variant was associated with V-gene and J-gene trimming of TCR beta chains, and the association was replicated in an independent cohort.

CDR1 and CDR2 were assigned from the germline V gene as SGHTA and FQGNSA. From V the trimming removes 6 bases and from J it removes 2 bases, while the gene matches leave 6 bases of the junction unaccounted for. CDR3 length: 15 amino acids, cysteine to phenylalanine. The retained sequence is limited to the CDR3, 45 bases, with the frame set at the first base. As for this clone: This receptor's antigen is unknown. No much larger clonotype is one base removed from it; base qualities were not supplied.

The sequence joins TRBV7-2 to TRBJ1-5; TRBD1 agrees with 8 junctional bases. The sequenced sample was PBMCs. The source is a woman aged 50 to 65 in good health and CMV-seropositive. The nucleotide sequence is given as TGTGCCAGCAGTCCGCAGGGACAGGGCAATCAGCCCCAGCATTTT. It translates to CASSPQGQGNQPQHF.